This TCR beta chain came from a study of cytomegalovirus exposure and HLA in healthy donors. The CDR3 spans 13 residues. Looked up from germline, CDR1 is MNHEY and CDR2 is SVGAGI. The V gene lost 5 bases and the J gene lost 4 bases, with 12 bases spanning the gap. Use of 60 Vbeta and 13 Jbeta primers characterized the PCR. This table comes from immunoSEQ multiplex PCR, and its TCRdb copy is limited to in-frame clones, with some not included. The data show 100,000 to 150,000 clones, approximately 77% seen once. The receptor comes from a woman in her forties in good health and CMV-seronegative. The rearrangement uses TRBV6-5 and TRBJ2-7; a possible D gene is TRBD2 (6 bases). The sample comprised PBMCs. CDR3 protein: CASSNRGTYEQYF. The CDR3, as DNA: TGTGCCAGCAGTAACCGGGGGACTTACGAGCAGTACTTC.